These 27 T cell receptor beta chains came from one sample sequenced in a study of blood T cell repertoires in COVID-19. Using immunoSEQ multiplex PCR, the repertoire was profiled, and TCRdb retains in-frame clones only, with some absent. The table includes 240,000 or so clones, 80% to 85% detected once. Material: peripheral blood. Source of these receptors: a woman younger than 30 with acute or convalescent COVID-19.

V is TRBV7-2 and J is TRBJ2-7; D is ambiguous. The V end lost 3 bases, the J end lost 0 bases, and 12 bases lay between the germline ends. CDR1 is SGHTA and CDR2 is FQGNSA in the germline V gene. This CDR3 has 15 residues. CDR3 DNA: TGTGCCAGCAGCTTCGACTCAAACCCCTCCTACGAGCAGTACTTC. It encodes CASSFDSNPSYEQYF.

This chain links TRBV7-9 with TRBJ1-5, with D perhaps TRBD1 (5 bases). V was clipped by 0 bases and J by 3 bases, with 15 bases between them. Germline V gives CDR1 SEHNR, CDR2 FQNEAQ (reference sequence). The CDR3 runs to 17 residues. DNA for the CDR3: TGTGCCAGCAGCTTAGCCTGGGGCAGGGCGATCAATCAGCCCCAGCATTTT. Translated: CASSLAWGRAINQPQHF.

This chain connects TRBV13 to TRBJ2-2; perhaps TRBD2 as D (6 bases). V lost 1 base and J lost 7, with 7 bases in between. This CDR3 comprises 13 residues. Germline V CDR1 and CDR2: PRHDT, FYEKMQ (reference sequence). DNA for the CDR3: TGTGCCAGCAGCTTAGTCGGGGGCGGGGAGCTGTTTTTT. It specifies CASSLVGGGELFF.

This clone has just a few counts. The chain carries TRBV5-1 and TRBJ2-5, with TRBD1 as a possible D gene (5 bases). Trimming took 7 bases from V and 1 from J, leaving 14 bases between them. The CDR3 extends over 14 amino acids. Germline CDR1 and CDR2: SGHRS and YFSETQ. The CDR3 spells CASARRGSQETQYF. CDR3 DNA sequence: TGCGCCAGCGCGCGAAGGGGCAGCCAAGAGACCCAGTACTTC.

The CDR3 coding sequence is TGTGCCACCCGCCTGGAGGGCACAGATACGCAGTATTTT. Residues: CATRLEGTDTQYF. The V and J genes are TRBV28 and TRBJ2-3, with D tentatively TRBD2 (5 bases). This CDR3 is built from 13 residues. Germline lookup yields CDR1 MDHEN and CDR2 SYDVKM. The ends were cut back, 10 bases at V and 1 base at J, with 12 bases in the middle.

The rearrangement links TRBV7-2 to TRBJ2-3; 12 bases align to TRBD2. Germline V gives CDR1 SGHTA, CDR2 FQGNSA. The ends lost 5 bases at V and 1 base at J; junction bases unmatched: 13. The length of the CDR3 is 19 residues. CDR3 region: CASSHGLAGTTSGTDTQYF. DNA for the CDR3: TGTGCCAGCAGCCACGGACTAGCGGGAACGACCTCTGGCACAGATACGCAGTATTTT.

The chain uses TRBV29-1 and TRBJ2-2; TRBD2 matches 7 bases. The CDR3 is 14 amino acids. The junction had 2 bases not matched to a gene; V was cut back by 4 bases and J by 0 bases. The germline V gene encodes CDR1 SQVTM and CDR2 ANQGSEA. CDR3 sequence reads: CSVAGLANTGELFF. The CDR3 DNA reads as TGCAGCGTTGCTGGACTAGCGAACACCGGGGAGCTGTTTTTT.

The chain carries TRBV6-2 or TRBV6-3 and TRBJ1-2; 7 bases match TRBD1. V dropped 6 bases and J dropped 4; count of bases not matched to a gene: 11. This CDR3 contains 15 residues. Germline CDR1 reads MNHEY; CDR2 reads SVGEGT. In DNA, the CDR3 is TGTGCCAGCAGCCTAACTCGGGACAGCCTCTATGGCTACACCTTC. Its translation is CASSLTRDSLYGYTF.

This chain joins TRBV19 and TRBJ1-2; D remains unclear. V dropped 1 base and J dropped 0 bases, with 9 bases sitting between them. The CDR3 contains 15 residues. Germline V lookup: CDR1 LNHDA, CDR2 SQIVND (reference sequence). The DNA of the CDR3 is TGTGCCAGTAGTATAGGGCAGACTACTAACTATGGCTACACCTTC. Translated, it gives CASSIGQTTNYGYTF.

This CDR3 reads CASSTRTGSTDTQYF. CDR3 nucleotide sequence: TGTGCCAGTAGTACCCGGACAGGGAGCACAGATACGCAGTATTTT. The chain combines TRBV19 with TRBJ2-3; 8 positions agree with TRBD1. The germline V gene has CDR1 LNHDA and CDR2 SQIVND (reference sequence). The CDR3 loop spans 15 amino acids. With V trimmed by 4 bases and J by 0 bases, 3 bases remained unmatched.

The J gene is TRBJ1-1, the V gene TRBV7-6; D might be TRBD1 (5 bases). V lost 5 bases and J lost 0, with 13 bases in between. From germline, CDR1 is SGHVS and CDR2 FNYEAQ. This CDR3 has 15 amino acids. The chain's CDR3 is CASSPRTIMNTEAFF. Written as DNA, the CDR3 is TGTGCCAGCAGCCCGAGGACAATTATGAACACTGAAGCTTTCTTT.

This clone occurred a few times. This chain links TRBV27 with TRBJ1-1; D is ambiguous. This CDR3 region has 14 residues. CDR1 and CDR2 (germline): MNHEY, SMNVEV (reference sequence). V was cut by 4 bases and J by 1 base, with 10 bases left in between. The CDR3 DNA is TGTGCCAGCAGTTCCCTACAGACGAACACTGAAGCTTTCTTT. Translating it yields CASSSLQTNTEAFF.

This clone was seen just once. The chain joins TRBV28 to TRBJ2-7; D unclear. Germline V gives CDR1 MDHEN, CDR2 SYDVKM. The CDR3 has 11 residues. V lost 5 bases and J 4 bases, leaving 6 bases between the germline ends. CDR3: CASSPQYEQYF. The CDR3 DNA reads TGTGCCAGCAGTCCCCAGTACGAGCAGTACTTC.

The chain joins TRBV6-5 to TRBJ1-1; D is possibly TRBD1 (5 bases). Germline CDR1 and CDR2: MNHEY and SVGAGI. CDR3 size: 13 residues. V lost 5 bases and J 3 bases, leaving 10 bases between the germline ends. CDR3 bases: TGTGCCAGCAGTACCAGGGTTCACACTGAAGCTTTCTTT. It is translated as CASSTRVHTEAFF.

The chain carries TRBV6-1 and TRBJ2-7; TRBD1 matches at 8 bases. After removal of 3 bases from V and 3 bases from J, the junction contained 4 bases not matched to a gene. Per the germline V gene, CDR1 is MNHNS and CDR2 is SASEGT. The CDR3 is 14 residues long. The chain's CDR3 is CASSDGDRNYEQYF. The CDR3 DNA follows: TGTGCCAGCAGTGACGGGGACAGGAACTACGAGCAGTACTTC.

The chain links TRBV6-5 to TRBJ2-1; no reliable D call. The germline CDR1 and CDR2 sequences are MNHEY and SVGAGI. V was shortened by 1 base and J by 6 bases, with 7 bases between the two germline ends. This CDR3 has 13 amino acids. The DNA of the CDR3 is TGTGCCAGCAGTTACTTAACTGCCAATGAGCAGTTCTTC. Protein: CASSYLTANEQFF.

This chain joins TRBV28 and TRBJ1-1, with unresolved D. The CDR3 is 13 amino acids. From germline, CDR1 is MDHEN and CDR2 SYDVKM. V shed 10 bases and J shed 4 bases, with 16 bases lying between them. The CDR3: CATTFASGTEAFF. The CDR3, as DNA: TGTGCCACGACCTTCGCCTCGGGCACTGAAGCTTTCTTT.

This chain connects TRBV11-2 to TRBJ2-4; 9 bases line up with TRBD1. Germline V gene sequence: CDR1 SGHAT, CDR2 FQNNGV. CDR3 length: 14 amino acids. V lost 1 base, J lost 5 bases, and 0 bases stayed unmatched. The DNA for the CDR3 is TGTGCCAGCAGCTTAGGGACAGGGGAAAACATTCAGTACTTC. Protein product: CASSLGTGENIQYF.

Of note for this clone: The junction departs from germline at one end; a sequencing error may be responsible. The chain recombines TRBV7-7 with TRBJ2-3; the match to TRBD2 covers 14 bases. Germline values: CDR1 SSHAT, CDR2 FNYEAQ (reference sequence). The CDR3 is made up of 16 amino acids. CDR3 nucleotide sequence: TGTGCTAGCAGTCCGACTAGCGGGAGGGCCGGGGATACGCAGTATTTT. Translated, it gives CASSPTSGRAGDTQYF.

J is TRBJ2-2 and V is TRBV6-1; TRBD1 might be the D (5 bases). With 2 bases removed from V and 6 bases from J, the gap between germline ends came to 13 bases. The CDR3 totals 15 residues. Germline values: CDR1 MNHNS, CDR2 SASEGT. Here the CDR3 DNA reads TGTGCCAGCAGTGAACCCCCAGGGTGGGCCGGGGAGCTGTTTTTT. Translation gives CASSEPPGWAGELFF.

The V gene is TRBV7-2, the J gene TRBJ2-6; D remains ambiguous. The CDR3 totals 15 residues. With 5 bases removed from V and 4 bases from J, the gap between germline ends came to 12 bases. Germline CDR1 is SGHTA and CDR2 is FQGNSA. CDR3 region: CASSPAIVGANVLTF. The CDR3 region has the DNA TGTGCCAGCAGCCCTGCGATCGTGGGGGCCAACGTCCTGACTTTC.

This clone was seen only a few times. V gene TRBV9 combines with J gene TRBJ2-2; D is unresolved. V was trimmed by 4 bases and J by 7 bases, leaving 14 bases between them. Germline CDR1 and CDR2: SGDLS and YYNGEE. This CDR3 comprises 14 residues. Written as DNA, the CDR3 is TGTGCCAGCAGCCCACGAACAGATATCGGGGAGCTGTTTTTT. Its translation: CASSPRTDIGELFF.

This chain connects TRBV7-3 to TRBJ1-6; D ambiguous. The V end lost 4 bases, the J end lost 6 bases, and 10 bases lay between the germline ends. Germline V gene sequence: CDR1 SGHTA, CDR2 FQGTGA. The CDR3 is 14 residues long. The CDR3 sequence is CASSSTGSNSPLHF. The CDR3 bases are TGTGCCAGCAGCTCCACGGGGTCTAATTCACCCCTCCACTTT.

This clone was seen a few times. V gene TRBV4-3 combines with J gene TRBJ2-2; TRBD1 aligns across 7 bases. The length of the CDR3 is 18 residues. The V and J ends lost 1 base and 2 bases, in that order; junction bases with no gene match: 10. Germline loops: CDR1 LGHNA, CDR2 YSLEER. Written as DNA, the CDR3 is TGCGCCAGCAGCCAAGTCCCCCCCACAGGGGACAACACCGGGGAGCTGTTTTTT. Its protein is CASSQVPPTGDNTGELFF.

The table lists this clone with a few counts. This sequence joins TRBV30 and TRBJ2-5; D remains unclear. The CDR3 runs to 11 residues. V lost 5 bases and J lost 2, with 6 bases in between. Germline V gives CDR1 GTSNPN, CDR2 SVGIG (reference sequence). CDR3 sequence (DNA): TGTGCCTGGCAGCGACAAGAGACCCAGTACTTC. It translates to CAWQRQETQYF. The variable domain in full, completed from reference TRBV30 and TRBJ2-5, reads SQTIHQWPATLVQPVGSPLSLECTVEGTSNPNLYWYRQAAGRGLQLLFYSVGIGQISSEVPQNLSASRPQDRQFILSSKKLLLSDSGFYLCAWQRQETQYFGPGTRLLVL.

This clone was found a few times. The J gene is TRBJ2-2, the V gene TRBV18, with TRBD1 matching 8 bases. Germline V gene lookup returns CDR1 KGHSH and CDR2 LQKENI. V lost 3 bases and J lost 0; bases outside the gene matches: 0. This CDR3 is built from 15 residues. The CDR3 is CASSPGQANTGELFF. CDR3 DNA: TGTGCCAGCTCACCGGGACAGGCGAACACCGGGGAGCTGTTTTTT.

The J gene is TRBJ1-4, the V gene TRBV19; 8 bases map to TRBD1. This CDR3 is 13 amino acids long. The germline CDR1 and CDR2 sequences are LNHDA and SQIVND (reference sequence). Trimming at V came to 7 bases and at J to 7 bases, leaving 5 bases not matched to a gene. The CDR3 DNA follows: TGTGCCAGTAAAAGGACAGGGACTGAAAAACTGTTTTTT. Protein product: CASKRTGTEKLFF.